This T cell receptor beta chain was recorded in a study of shared clonotypes between healthy human individuals. Study-level points and caveats: Some naive CD4 clonotypes, around 5%, turned up in common across several donors.

Only in-frame clones appear in the TCRdb table, and some are missing; sequencing was by immunoSEQ multiplex PCR. Of 2 million or so clones detected, 85% to 95% appear once; the ten largest clones hold 0.13%. CDR1 SQVTM and CDR2 ANQGSEA come from the germline V gene. The CDR3 is 16 residues long. Trimming pared 6 bases from V and 9 bases from J, leaving 28 bases between. To note about this clone: Its antigen is as yet unknown.

The V gene is TRBV29-1, the J gene TRBJ2-3; a weak D match, TRBD2 (6 bases). The clonotype comes from a man between 18 and 29 years old in good health. The sequenced material came from naive CD4+ T cells sorted from blood. As for subset: CD45RA+ positively selected. Written as DNA, the CDR3 is TGCAGCGTATGCGGGGAAGACTCCCCCCTCTTTTGCACGCAGTATTTT. Translated, it gives CSVCGEDSPLFCTQYF.